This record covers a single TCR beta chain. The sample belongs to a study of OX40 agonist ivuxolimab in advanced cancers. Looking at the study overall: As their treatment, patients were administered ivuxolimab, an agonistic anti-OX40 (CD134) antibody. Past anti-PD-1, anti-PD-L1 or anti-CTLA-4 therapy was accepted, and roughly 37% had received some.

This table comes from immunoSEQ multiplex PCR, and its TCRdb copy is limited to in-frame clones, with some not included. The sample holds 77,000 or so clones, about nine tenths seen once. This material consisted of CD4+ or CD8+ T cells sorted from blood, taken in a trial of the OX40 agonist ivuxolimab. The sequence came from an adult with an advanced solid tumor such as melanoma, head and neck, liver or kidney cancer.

CDR3 in DNA: TGTGCCAGCAGATGGACAGGGGAAAATCAGCCCCAGCATTTT. Encoded protein: CASRWTGENQPQHF. The chain employs TRBV28 and TRBJ1-5; TRBD1 agrees at 9 bases. The J segment lost 4 bases and the V segment lost 6 bases, leaving 4 bases of the junction unmatched. This CDR3 contains 14 residues. In germline, CDR1 is MDHEN, CDR2 SYDVKM.